This T cell receptor (beta chain) is from a study of regulatory T cells in long-lasting Graves disease. Study results and caveats: In persistent patients, shared public clonotypes (roughly 2,800) outnumbered those in new patients (around 1,000).

Arm-PCR of CDR3 regions and iRepertoire HTBI primers were used to build TCR beta libraries. Per the study methods: Segment identification across samples yielded around 61 TRBV and roughly 15 TRBJ segments. TCRdb re-analysed the multiplex PCR reads in MiXCR, keeping a single row per CDR3 protein. The V and J calls were not made by the authors but by TCRdb's processing. The sample includes about 660,000 distinct CDR3 sequences, around 30% of them seen just once. Remarks on this clonotype: The antigen remains undetermined.

Trimming cost V 6 bases and J 5 bases; bases outside gene matches: 4. CDR3 length: 13 residues. Germline-derived CDR1 and CDR2 are SGHTA and FQGNSA. Described time point: persistent/refractory GD, antithyroid drugs over 5 years with positive TRAb. Preparation of the TCR library used RNA extracted from PBMCs. The sequence was obtained from a female donor with Graves disease. Sequenced material: peripheral blood mononuclear cells (PBMCs), taken when the disease was refractory, from a patient treated with antithyroid drugs. The chain links TRBV7-2 to TRBJ2-5; 9 bases are shared with TRBD2. Written as DNA, the CDR3 is TGTGCCAGCAGATTCACTAGCGGGGAGACCCAGTACTTC. Its protein is CASRFTSGETQYF. The variable domain in full, completed from reference TRBV7-2 and TRBJ2-5, reads GAGVSQSPSNKVTEKGKDVELRCDPISGHTALYWYRQSLGQGLEFLIYFQGNSAPDKSGLPSDRFSAERTGGSVSTLTIQRTQQEDSAVYLCASRFTSGETQYFGPGTRLLVL.